Reported below is one TCR beta chain. Antigen: not known. Repertoires were generated with immunoSEQ multiplex PCR, while TCRdb's copy carries only in-frame clones and drops some. This table holds more than 200,000 clones, 70% found once. These data originate in a study of cytotoxic CD8 clonotypes in ibrutinib-treated CLL. Study background: A mean of about 240,000 productive templates and 85,000 to 95,000 productive rearrangements was obtained per sample.

Trimming removed 6 bases at V and 1 base at J, with 11 bases between. Germline V lookup: CDR1 SGHRS, CDR2 YFSETQ. This CDR3 has 13 residues. General observations from the study: Baseline clonality was higher than in age-matched healthy donors and moved in step with circulating CD8+ T-cell counts.

The input for sequencing was PBMCs, taken after 24 months of ibrutinib treatment. This clonotype was sampled from a human donor with chronic lymphocytic leukemia. The V and J genes are TRBV5-1 and TRBJ2-7, with a weak D call TRBD2 (5 bases). Here the CDR3 DNA reads TGCGCCAGCAACTGGGGAGATTCCTACGAGCAGTACTTC. It translates to CASNWGDSYEQYF. Based on the CDR3 plus reference TRBV5-1 and TRBJ2-7, the full variable domain is KAGVTQTPRYLIKTRGQQVTLSCSPISGHRSVSWYQQTPGQGLQFLFEYFSETQRNKGNFPGRFSGRQFSNSRSEMNVSTLELGDSALYLCASNWGDSYEQYFGPGTRLTVT.